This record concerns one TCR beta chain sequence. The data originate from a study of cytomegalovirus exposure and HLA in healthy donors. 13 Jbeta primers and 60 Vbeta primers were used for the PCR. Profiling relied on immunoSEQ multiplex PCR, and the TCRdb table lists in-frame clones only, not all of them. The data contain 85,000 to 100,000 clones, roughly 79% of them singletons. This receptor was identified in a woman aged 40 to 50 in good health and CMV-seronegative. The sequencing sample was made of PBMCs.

CDR3 DNA: TGTGCCTGGAGTGTATCGGGGACAGGGGGGTGGGGCACTGAAGCTTTCTTT. Its translation: CAWSVSGTGGWGTEAFF. The chain employs TRBV30 and TRBJ1-1, with TRBD1 identical over 11 bases. Germline V gives CDR1 GTSNPN, CDR2 SVGIG (reference sequence). V shed 0 bases, J shed 4 bases, and the junction held 10 bases outside the gene matches. This CDR3 has 17 residues.